This TCR beta chain was recovered during a study of immune evolution from preneoplasia to lung adenocarcinoma. The CDR3 length is 17 residues. Between the trimmed V and J ends, which lost 6 bases and 3 bases, there was a span of 24 bases. This clone has more than one count but fewer than ten. Here immunoSEQ multiplex PCR was the method, and the copy in TCRdb shows in-frame clones only, minus some. The sample lists 5,000 or so clones, around 78% occurring once. The TCR sequence derives from a person aged 60-79 years with lung adenocarcinoma. The rearrangement uses TRBV23-1 and TRBJ2-7; the D gene is possibly TRBD1 (6 bases). TRBV23-1 is sorted into the ORF group, with uncertain function. Sequencing was carried out using FFPE minimally invasive lung adenocarcinoma tissue. CDR3 sequence: CASRLSRQVLGHYEQYF. CDR3 in DNA: TGCGCCAGCAGACTGTCGAGACAGGTTCTGGGGCACTACGAGCAGTACTTC.